This TCR beta chain was obtained from a study of cytomegalovirus exposure and HLA in healthy donors. Study as a whole: Earlier, approximately 190 million T cells were analyzed, and 117 million unique TCR beta sequences were found among them. Study-level results: An analysis was carried out at a later point. It showed that HLA-associated TCR beta chains were more clonally expanded than equally common non-associated chains.

Of note for this clone: Its matching antigen is unknown. This sample includes further DNA sequences coding for the same CDR3.

Germline V gene data show CDR1 as MNHNS and CDR2 as SASEGT. With 5 bases clipped from V and 10 bases from J, the junction kept 11 bases outside the gene matches. The CDR3 is 15 amino acids. PCR primers comprised 60 Vbeta and 13 Jbeta primers. This table comes from immunoSEQ multiplex PCR, and its TCRdb copy is limited to in-frame clones, with some not included. This sample carries under 200,000 clones, 68% of them seen once, and the ten largest clones take less than 1.5%. All donors participated as healthy donors of bone marrow. The sequence was collected from a middle-aged man in good health and CMV-seronegative. The chain links TRBV6-1 to TRBJ1-6; 7 bases align to TRBD1. The sample consisted of PBMCs. The CDR3 coding sequence is TGTGCCAGCAGTACCTCGGACAGGTTCAGATCACCCCTCCACTTT. Translation: CASSTSDRFRSPLHF.